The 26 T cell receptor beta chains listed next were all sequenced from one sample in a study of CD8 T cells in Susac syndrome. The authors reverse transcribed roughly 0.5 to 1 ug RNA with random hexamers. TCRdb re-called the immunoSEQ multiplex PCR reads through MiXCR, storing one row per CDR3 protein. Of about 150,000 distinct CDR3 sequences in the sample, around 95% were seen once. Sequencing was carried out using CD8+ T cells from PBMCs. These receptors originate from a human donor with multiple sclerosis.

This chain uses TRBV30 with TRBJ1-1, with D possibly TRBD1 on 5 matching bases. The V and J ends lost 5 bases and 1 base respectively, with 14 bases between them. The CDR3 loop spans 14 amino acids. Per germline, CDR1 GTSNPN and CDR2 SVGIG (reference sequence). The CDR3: CAWDSLLGNTEAFF. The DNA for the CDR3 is TGTGCCTGGGACAGTCTCCTTGGGAACACTGAAGCTTTCTTT.

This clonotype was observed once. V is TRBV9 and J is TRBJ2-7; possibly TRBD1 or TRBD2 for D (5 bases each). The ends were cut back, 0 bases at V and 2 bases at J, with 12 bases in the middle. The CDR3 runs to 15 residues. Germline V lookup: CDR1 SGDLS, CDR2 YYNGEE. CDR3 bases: TGTGCCAGCAGCGTAGGGCCGGGGACCACCTACGAGCAGTACTTC. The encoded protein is CASSVGPGTTYEQYF.

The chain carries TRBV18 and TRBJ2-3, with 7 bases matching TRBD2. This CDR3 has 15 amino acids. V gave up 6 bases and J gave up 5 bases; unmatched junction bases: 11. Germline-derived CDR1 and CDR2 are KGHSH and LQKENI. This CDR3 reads CASSYYGTMEDTQYF. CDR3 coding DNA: TGTGCCAGCTCGTACTACGGGACTATGGAAGATACGCAGTATTTT. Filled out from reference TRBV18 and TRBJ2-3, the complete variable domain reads NAGVMQNPRHLVRRRGQEARLRCSPMKGHSHVYWYRQLPEEGLKFMVYLQKENIIDESGMPKERFSAEFPKEGPSILRIQQVVRGDSAAYFCASSYYGTMEDTQYFGPGTRLTVL.

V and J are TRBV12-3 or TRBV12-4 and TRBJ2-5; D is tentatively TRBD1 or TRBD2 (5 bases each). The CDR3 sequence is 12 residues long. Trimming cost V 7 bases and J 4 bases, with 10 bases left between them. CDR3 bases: TGTGCCAGCACCCAGGGACGAGAGACCCAGTACTTC. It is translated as CASTQGRETQYF.

CDR3 in amino acids: CASTQPGQPQHF. In DNA form, the CDR3 reads TGTGCCAGCACGCAACCGGGGCAGCCCCAGCATTTT. The chain has TRBV2 and TRBJ1-5; D remains unclear. CDR3 length: 12 residues. V lost 7 bases and J lost 7, with 11 bases in between. In germline, CDR1 is SNHLY, CDR2 FYNNEI.

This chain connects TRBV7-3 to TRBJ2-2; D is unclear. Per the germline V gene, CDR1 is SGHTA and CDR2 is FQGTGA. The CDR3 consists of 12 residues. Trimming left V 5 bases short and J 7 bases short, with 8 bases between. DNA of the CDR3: TGTGCCAGCAGCCCTGAAGACGGGGAGCTGTTTTTT. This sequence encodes CASSPEDGELFF.

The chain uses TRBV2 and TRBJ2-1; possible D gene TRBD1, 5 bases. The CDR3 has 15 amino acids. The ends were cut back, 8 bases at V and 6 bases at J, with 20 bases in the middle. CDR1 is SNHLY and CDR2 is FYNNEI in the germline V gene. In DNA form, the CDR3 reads TGTGCCAGCGATGTAGGGCAGGGTGAACCCAATGAGCAGTTCTTC. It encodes CASDVGQGEPNEQFF.

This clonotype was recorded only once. In DNA form, the CDR3 reads TGCAGCGTTGTAGAGGGAATTCAAGAGACCCAGTACTTC. Translation gives CSVVEGIQETQYF. The V gene is TRBV29-1, the J gene TRBJ2-5; perhaps TRBD2 as D (5 bases). Trimming removed 4 bases from V and 2 bases from J, with 11 bases in between. The CDR3 totals 13 residues. Germline assignment: CDR1 SQVTM and CDR2 ANQGSEA. Variable domain in full (rest from reference TRBV29-1 and TRBJ2-5): SAVISQKPSRDICQRGTSLTIQCQVDSQVTMMFWYRQQPGQSLTLIATANQGSEATYESGFVIDKFPISRPNLTFSTLTVSNMSPEDSSIYLCSVVEGIQETQYFGPGTRLLVL.

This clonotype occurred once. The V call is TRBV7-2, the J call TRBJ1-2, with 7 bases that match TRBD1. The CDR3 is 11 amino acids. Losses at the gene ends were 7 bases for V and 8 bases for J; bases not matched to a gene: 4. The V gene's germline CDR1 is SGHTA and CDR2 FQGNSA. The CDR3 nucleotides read TGTGCCAGCATCGACAGGGACGGCTACACCTTC. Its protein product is CASIDRDGYTF.

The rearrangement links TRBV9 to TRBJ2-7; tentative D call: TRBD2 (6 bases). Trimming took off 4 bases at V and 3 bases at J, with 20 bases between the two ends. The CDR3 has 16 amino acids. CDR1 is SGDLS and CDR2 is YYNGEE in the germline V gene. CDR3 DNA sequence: TGTGCCAGCAGCCCCCGGGCAGTCTCGGAGGGCTACGAGCAGTACTTC. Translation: CASSPRAVSEGYEQYF.

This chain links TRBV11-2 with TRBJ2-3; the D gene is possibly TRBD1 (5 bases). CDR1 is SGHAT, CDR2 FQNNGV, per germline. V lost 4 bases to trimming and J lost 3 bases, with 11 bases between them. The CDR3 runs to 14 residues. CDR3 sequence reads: CASSSGHFTDTQYF. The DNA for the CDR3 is TGTGCCAGCAGCTCCGGACACTTTACAGATACGCAGTATTTT.

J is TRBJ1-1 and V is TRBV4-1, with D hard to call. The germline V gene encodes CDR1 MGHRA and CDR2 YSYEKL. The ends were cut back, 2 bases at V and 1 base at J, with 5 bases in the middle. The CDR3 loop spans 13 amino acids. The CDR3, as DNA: TGCGCCAGCAGCCAAACAGCGAACACTGAAGCTTTCTTT. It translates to CASSQTANTEAFF.

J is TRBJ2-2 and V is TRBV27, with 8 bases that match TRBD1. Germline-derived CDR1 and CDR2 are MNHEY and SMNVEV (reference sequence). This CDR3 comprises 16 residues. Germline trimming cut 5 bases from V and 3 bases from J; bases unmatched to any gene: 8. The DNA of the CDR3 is TGTGCCAGCAGTCCTTGGACAGGGTCGGACACCGGGGAGCTGTTTTTT. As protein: CASSPWTGSDTGELFF.

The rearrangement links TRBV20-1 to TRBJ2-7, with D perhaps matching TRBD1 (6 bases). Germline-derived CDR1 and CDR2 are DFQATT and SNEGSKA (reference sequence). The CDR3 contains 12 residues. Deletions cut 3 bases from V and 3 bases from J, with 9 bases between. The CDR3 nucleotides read TGCAGTGCTAGTGGGGGCAGCTACGAGCAGTACTTC. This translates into CSASGGSYEQYF.

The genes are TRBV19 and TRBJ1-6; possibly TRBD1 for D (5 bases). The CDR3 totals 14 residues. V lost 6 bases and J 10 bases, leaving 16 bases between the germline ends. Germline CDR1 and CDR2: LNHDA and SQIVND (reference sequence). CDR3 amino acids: CASSPAGGNSPLHF. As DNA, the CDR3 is TGTGCCAGTAGCCCAGCGGGGGGTAACTCACCCCTCCACTTT.

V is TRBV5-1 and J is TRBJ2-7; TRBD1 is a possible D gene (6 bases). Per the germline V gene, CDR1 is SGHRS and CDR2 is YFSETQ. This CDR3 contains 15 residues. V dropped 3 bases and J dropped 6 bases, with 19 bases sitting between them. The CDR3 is CASSWDTGLAREQYF. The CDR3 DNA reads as TGCGCCAGCAGCTGGGACACAGGTCTCGCTCGCGAGCAGTACTTC.

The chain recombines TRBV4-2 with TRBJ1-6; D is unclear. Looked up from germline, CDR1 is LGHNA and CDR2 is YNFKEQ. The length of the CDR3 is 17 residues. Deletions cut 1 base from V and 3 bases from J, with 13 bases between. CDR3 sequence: CASSQGTAVDYNSPLHF. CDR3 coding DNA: TGTGCCAGCAGCCAAGGTACGGCAGTGGACTATAATTCACCCCTCCACTTT.

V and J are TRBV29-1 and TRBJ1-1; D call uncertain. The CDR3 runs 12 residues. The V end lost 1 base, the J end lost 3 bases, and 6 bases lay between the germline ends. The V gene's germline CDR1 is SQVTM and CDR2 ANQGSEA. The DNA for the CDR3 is TGCAGCGTTGAAGTGAGATACACTGAAGCTTTCTTT. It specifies CSVEVRYTEAFF.

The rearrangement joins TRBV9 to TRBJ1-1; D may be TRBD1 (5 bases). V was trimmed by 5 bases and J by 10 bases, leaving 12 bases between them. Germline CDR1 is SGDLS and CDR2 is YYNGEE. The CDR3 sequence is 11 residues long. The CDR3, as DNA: TGTGCCAGCAGAGGACTCGGGGGAGCTTTCTTT. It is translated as CASRGLGGAFF. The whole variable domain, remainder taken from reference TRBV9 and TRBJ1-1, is DSGVTQTPKHLITATGQRVTLRCSPRSGDLSVYWYQQSLDQGLQFLIQYYNGEERAKGNILERFSAQQFPDLHSELNLSSLELGDSALYFCASRGLGGAFFGQGTRLTVV.

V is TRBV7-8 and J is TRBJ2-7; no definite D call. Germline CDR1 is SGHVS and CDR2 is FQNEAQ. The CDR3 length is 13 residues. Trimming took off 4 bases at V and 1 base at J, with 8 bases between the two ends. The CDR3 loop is CASSYQTSYEQYV. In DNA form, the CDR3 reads TGTGCCAGCAGCTACCAAACTTCCTACGAGCAGTACGTC.

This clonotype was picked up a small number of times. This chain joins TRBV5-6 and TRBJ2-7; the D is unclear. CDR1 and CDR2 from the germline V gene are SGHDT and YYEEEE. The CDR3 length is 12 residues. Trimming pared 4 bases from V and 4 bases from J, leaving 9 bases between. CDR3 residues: CASSPDGYEQYF. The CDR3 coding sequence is TGTGCCAGCAGCCCGGACGGTTACGAGCAGTACTTC.

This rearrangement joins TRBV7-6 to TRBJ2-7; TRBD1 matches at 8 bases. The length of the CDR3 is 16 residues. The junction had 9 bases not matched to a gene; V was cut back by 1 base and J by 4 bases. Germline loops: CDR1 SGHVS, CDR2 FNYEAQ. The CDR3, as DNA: TGTGCCAGCAGCTTAGGACCGGACAGGGCCTTATACGAGCAGTACTTC. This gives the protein CASSLGPDRALYEQYF.

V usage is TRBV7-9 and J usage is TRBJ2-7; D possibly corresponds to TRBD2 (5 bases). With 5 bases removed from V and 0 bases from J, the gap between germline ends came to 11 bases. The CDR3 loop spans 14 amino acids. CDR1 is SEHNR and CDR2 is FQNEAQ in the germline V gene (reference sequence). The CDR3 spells CASSPRGLSYEQYV. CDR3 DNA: TGTGCCAGCAGCCCTAGAGGGCTCTCCTACGAGCAGTACGTC.

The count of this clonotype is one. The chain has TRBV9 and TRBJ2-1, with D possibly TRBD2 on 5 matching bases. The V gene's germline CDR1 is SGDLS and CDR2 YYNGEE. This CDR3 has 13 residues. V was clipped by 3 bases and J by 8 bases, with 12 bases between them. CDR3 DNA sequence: TGTGCCAGCAGCGGCACTAGAGGCGATGAGCAGTTCTTC. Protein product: CASSGTRGDEQFF.

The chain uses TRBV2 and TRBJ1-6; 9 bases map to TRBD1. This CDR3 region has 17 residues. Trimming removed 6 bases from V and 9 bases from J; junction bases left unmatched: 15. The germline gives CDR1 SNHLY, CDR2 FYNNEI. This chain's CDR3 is CASRDATGTGQGSPLHF. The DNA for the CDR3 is TGTGCCAGCAGAGACGCGACCGGGACAGGGCAAGGTTCACCCCTCCACTTT.

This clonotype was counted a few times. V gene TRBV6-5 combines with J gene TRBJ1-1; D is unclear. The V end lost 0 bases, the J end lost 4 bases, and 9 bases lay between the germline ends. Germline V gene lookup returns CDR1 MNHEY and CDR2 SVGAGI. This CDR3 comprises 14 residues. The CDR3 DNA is TGTGCCAGCAGTTACTCCGAGGGTGGCACTGAAGCTTTCTTT. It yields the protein CASSYSEGGTEAFF.